Sequencing of this T cell receptor beta chain was carried out in a study of blood T cell repertoires in COVID-19 (dated by TCRdb to about 2020). Study-wide context: Collaborator samples came from the United States, Italy and Spain and covered acute and convalescent phases of COVID-19. Where HLA class I and class II types were available, the types were taken from metadata supplied by the sample provider, not from assay-based typing. The material from the prospective study consisted of cDNA or gDNA derived from T cells, B-cell-depleted T cells, or PBMCs. Nearly every sample came with metadata listing a de-identified subject ID, COVID-19 status, age in years and sex. The repertoires were released in a freely available public database meant as a resource for research on the immune response to SARS-CoV-2. Deeply sampled blood TCRbeta repertoires from subjects exposed to, actively infected with, or recovered from COVID-19 were included in the dataset. The samples were drawn from two sources: the first 160 participants of the ongoing ImmuneRACE study, and 950 to 1,500 subjects contributed by 6 global collaborators.

The immunoSEQ Assay, a bias-controlled multiplex PCR, was used to amplify TCRbeta CDR3 regions from genomic DNA. Processing in the source paper ran as follows. Within the assay, amplification of reference gene primers was used to estimate how many nucleated cells each sample contained. To quantify the absolute abundance of each unique TCRbeta CDR3 rearrangement, sequence reads were collapsed and filtered. Productive Simpson clonality was computed per sample as the square root of Simpson's diversity index over productive rearrangements. As stored in TCRdb, this immuneACCESS dataset retains in-frame rearrangements with V and J assigned. A fraction of the clones does not appear; measured against another copy, unresolved V genes explain less than half of the discrepancy, and the remainder lacks a known reason. The V and J calls and clone size come from that table; D and trimming were worked out from the DNA. The sample includes around 160,000 clones, with 84% observed a single time. The ten largest clonotypes hold roughly two fifths of the sample.

Results and caveats for the whole study, not just this receptor: How much clinical and demographic metadata was included differed by source and by participant, and the metadata was provided uncurated.

As concerns this clone: What antigen it recognizes has not been identified. Per-nucleotide qualities are absent, and no much larger clonotype sits a single base away.

The collaborating institutions used their own protocols to collect whole blood in K2EDTA tubes. For TCRbeta analysis, collaborators shipped samples as frozen whole blood, isolated PBMCs, or DNA extracted from either of those sample types. Sample: peripheral blood. The sequence was collected from a human donor in a cohort sampled during active COVID-19.

Here the CDR3 is given as CASSLRQAPEETQYF. Read as DNA, the sequence is TGTGCCAGCTCACTTCGACAGGCTCCTGAAGAGACCCAGTACTTC. Recombination linked TRBV18 to TRBJ2-5, and the D gene may be TRBD1, 6 bases matching. Spanning cysteine to phenylalanine, the CDR3 consists of 15 amino acids. CDR3 DNA is the only sequence kept; it has 45 bases, read in frame from the first base. V drops 4 bases and J drops 3 bases, leaving 15 bases in between. Taken from the germline V gene, the CDR1 and CDR2 loops are KGHSH and LQKENI.